Reported below is one T cell receptor (beta chain). This record comes from a study of blood T cell repertoires in COVID-19. Whole-study context: Acute-phase and convalescent COVID-19 samples originated in the United States, Italy and Spain. Sources were T cells, B-cell-depleted T cells, or PBMCs; the material itself was cDNA or gDNA.

The junction had 10 bases not matched to a gene; V was cut back by 10 bases and J by 4 bases. CDR1 and CDR2 from the germline V gene are ENHRY and SYGVKD. The CDR3 contains 16 residues. In the original workflow: Amplifying reference gene primers gave estimates of nucleated cell counts. Some clones are missing from TCRdb's copy, which holds only in-frame ones; the method was immunoSEQ multiplex PCR. V, J and clone size were drawn from that table, and D and trimming were deduced from the DNA. The sample records 35,000 to 45,000 clones, roughly nine tenths being singletons. The J gene is TRBJ2-3, the V gene TRBV10-3, with TRBD2 identical over 14 bases. Sequencing was done on a sample of peripheral blood. This clonotype was sampled from a man aged 45-65 years with active COVID-19. The DNA of the CDR3 is TGTGCCACCCTACCCCGACTAGCGGGAGGGTCAGATACGCAGTATTTT. It yields the protein CATLPRLAGGSDTQYF.